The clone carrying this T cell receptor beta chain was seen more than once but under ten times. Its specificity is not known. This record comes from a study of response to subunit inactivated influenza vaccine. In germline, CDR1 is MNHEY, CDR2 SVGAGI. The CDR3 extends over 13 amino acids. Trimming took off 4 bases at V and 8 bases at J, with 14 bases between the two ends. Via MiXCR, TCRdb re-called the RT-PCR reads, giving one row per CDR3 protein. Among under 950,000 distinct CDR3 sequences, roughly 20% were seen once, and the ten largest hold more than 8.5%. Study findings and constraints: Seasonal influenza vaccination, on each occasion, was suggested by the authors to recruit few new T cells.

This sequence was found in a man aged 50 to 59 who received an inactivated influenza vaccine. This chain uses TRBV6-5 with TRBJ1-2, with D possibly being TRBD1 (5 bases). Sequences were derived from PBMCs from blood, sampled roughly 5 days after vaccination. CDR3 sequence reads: CASSSSDWDGYTF. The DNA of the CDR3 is TGTGCCAGCAGTTCCTCCGACTGGGACGGCTACACCTTC.